The rows below give T cell receptor beta chains drawn from one sample of a study of cytomegalovirus exposure and HLA in healthy donors. Assay used: immunoSEQ multiplex PCR; TCRdb lists only in-frame clones, some missing. The data show about 43,000 clones, 55% to 75% seen once. Input material: PBMCs. Receptors originate from a man in his fifties or sixties in good health and CMV-seropositive. Both conserved end residues are part of each CDR3. D genes are given only for firm matches. Rows give clone size only sometimes, using once, few, many, or a class for an expanded clone.

clone_size: -
j_call: TRBJ2-1
v_call: TRBV11-1
d_call: -
cdr3_nt: TGTGCCAGCAGCTTAGTCACGGAGGCGAATGAGCAGTTCTTC
cdr3_aa: CASSLVTEANEQFF

clone_size: once
j_call: TRBJ2-1
v_call: TRBV7-2
d_call: -
cdr3_nt: TGTGCCAGCAGCTTAGCCGGGACTCGCTCCTACAATGAGCAGTTCTTC
cdr3_aa: CASSLAGTRSYNEQFF

clone_size: -
j_call: TRBJ2-2
v_call: TRBV28
d_call: -
cdr3_nt: TGTGCCAGCAGGACAGTAAGCACCGGGGAGCTGTTTTTT
cdr3_aa: CASRTVSTGELFF

clone_size: -
j_call: TRBJ2-5
v_call: TRBV4-1
d_call: TRBD2
cdr3_nt: TGCGCCAGCAGCCGAACCGGGACTAGGGATCCGGAGACCCAGTACTTC
cdr3_aa: CASSRTGTRDPETQYF

clone_size: -
j_call: TRBJ2-2
v_call: TRBV30
d_call: -
cdr3_nt: TGTGCCTGGACAGGCTTGCTCACCGGGGAGCTGTTTTTT
cdr3_aa: CAWTGLLTGELFF

clone_size: few
j_call: TRBJ2-3
v_call: TRBV11-3
d_call: TRBD2
cdr3_nt: TGTGCCAGCAGCTCCGGGACTAGCGGACCCACAGATACGCAGTATTTT
cdr3_aa: CASSSGTSGPTDTQYF

clone_size: -
j_call: TRBJ2-3
v_call: TRBV5-1
d_call: -
cdr3_nt: TGCGCCAGCAGCCATGAGGATGGCACAGATACGCAGTATTTT
cdr3_aa: CASSHEDGTDTQYF

clone_size: -
j_call: TRBJ2-7
v_call: TRBV19
d_call: -
cdr3_nt: TGTGCCAGTAGGGAGCGGAGCTCCTACGAGCAGTACTTC
cdr3_aa: CASRERSSYEQYF

clone_size: few
j_call: TRBJ2-7
v_call: TRBV2
d_call: TRBD2
cdr3_nt: TGTGCCAGCAGTGACGGCGGGAGGGCCTACGAGCAGTACTTC
cdr3_aa: CASSDGGRAYEQYF

clone_size: few
j_call: TRBJ2-3
v_call: TRBV13
d_call: TRBD2
cdr3_nt: TGTGCCAGCAGCCTAGCGGTTCCTAGCACAGATACGCAGTATTTT
cdr3_aa: CASSLAVPSTDTQYF

clone_size: few
j_call: TRBJ1-1
v_call: TRBV11-2
d_call: TRBD1
cdr3_nt: TGTGCCAGCACCCCTGGGGAGACAGGGGTGACTGAAGCTTTCTTT
cdr3_aa: CASTPGETGVTEAFF

clone_size: -
j_call: TRBJ1-2
v_call: TRBV14
d_call: -
cdr3_nt: TGTGCCAGCAGCCCCGGGGGTGGCTATGGCTACACCTTC
cdr3_aa: CASSPGGGYGYTF

clone_size: few
j_call: TRBJ2-1
v_call: TRBV18
d_call: TRBD2
cdr3_nt: TGTGCCAGCTCACCTGTGGTTACTAGCGGGAGCAATGAGCAGTTCTTC
cdr3_aa: CASSPVVTSGSNEQFF

clone_size: -
j_call: TRBJ2-5
v_call: TRBV5-6
d_call: -
cdr3_nt: TGTGCCAGCAGCTCGGCCAGGTATGGTCGAGAGACCCAGTACTTC
cdr3_aa: CASSSARYGRETQYF

clone_size: -
j_call: TRBJ2-2
v_call: TRBV7-8
d_call: -
cdr3_nt: TGTGCCAGCAGCCTACTTAAATACACCGGGGAGCTGTTTTTT
cdr3_aa: CASSLLKYTGELFF

clone_size: once
j_call: TRBJ2-1
v_call: TRBV9
d_call: -
cdr3_nt: TGTGCCAGCAGTGATAGGAGCAATGAGCAGTTCTTC
cdr3_aa: CASSDRSNEQFF

clone_size: -
j_call: TRBJ2-1
v_call: TRBV7-2
d_call: TRBD2
cdr3_nt: TGTGCCAGCAGCGTCCCTAGCGGGAACAATGAGCAGTTCTTC
cdr3_aa: CASSVPSGNNEQFF

clone_size: -
j_call: TRBJ2-7
v_call: TRBV6-5
d_call: TRBD1
cdr3_nt: TGTGCCAGCAGCCCTGGGACAGAATCCTACGAGCAGTACTTC
cdr3_aa: CASSPGTESYEQYF

clone_size: -
j_call: TRBJ2-1
v_call: TRBV19
d_call: TRBD2
cdr3_nt: TGTGCCAGTAGTCTCAGACTAGCGGGAGGGCCGCGGGAGCAGTTCTTC
cdr3_aa: CASSLRLAGGPREQFF

clone_size: few
j_call: TRBJ1-5
v_call: TRBV12-5
d_call: TRBD1
cdr3_nt: TGTGCTAGTGGTTTGGTAAGACAGGGGACGTCTGCAGCTAGCAATCAGCCCCAGCATTTT
cdr3_aa: CASGLVRQGTSAASNQPQHF

clone_size: few
j_call: TRBJ2-7
v_call: TRBV2
d_call: -
cdr3_nt: TGTGCCAGCAGCATTTACGAGCAGTACTTC
cdr3_aa: CASSIYEQYF

clone_size: once
j_call: TRBJ2-3
v_call: TRBV11-2
d_call: -
cdr3_nt: TGTGCCAGCAGCTCCGTAAGCACAGATACGCAGTATTTT
cdr3_aa: CASSSVSTDTQYF

clone_size: few
j_call: TRBJ1-3
v_call: TRBV11-2
d_call: TRBD1
cdr3_nt: TGTGCCAGCAGCTCCCTGAGGACAGGGGCTGGAAACACCATATATTTT
cdr3_aa: CASSSLRTGAGNTIYF

clone_size: -
j_call: TRBJ2-7
v_call: TRBV7-2
d_call: TRBD1
cdr3_nt: TGTGCCAGCAGCTCACGACAGGGGGCCTACGAGCAGTACTTC
cdr3_aa: CASSSRQGAYEQYF

clone_size: once
j_call: TRBJ2-1
v_call: TRBV12-5
d_call: TRBD1
cdr3_nt: TGTGCTAGTGGTTTCGGACAGGGATGGAATGAGCAGTTCTTC
cdr3_aa: CASGFGQGWNEQFF

clone_size: -
j_call: TRBJ2-5
v_call: TRBV4-1
d_call: TRBD1
cdr3_nt: TGCGCCAGCAGCCGACCGGGACAGGGAGAGACCCAGTACTTC
cdr3_aa: CASSRPGQGETQYF

clone_size: -
j_call: TRBJ1-4
v_call: TRBV4-1
d_call: -
cdr3_nt: TGCGCCAGCAGCCAAGATCACGTAGGACTAGAGGAAAAACTGTTTTTT
cdr3_aa: CASSQDHVGLEEKLFF

clone_size: -
j_call: TRBJ2-5
v_call: TRBV2
d_call: TRBD2
cdr3_nt: TGTGCCAGCAAAGAAGCGGGGGCGTACCAAGAGACCCAGTACTTC
cdr3_aa: CASKEAGAYQETQYF

clone_size: -
j_call: TRBJ1-5
v_call: TRBV6-5
d_call: TRBD1
cdr3_nt: TGTGCCAGCAGACCGGGACAGCGCAATCAGCCCCAGCATTTT
cdr3_aa: CASRPGQRNQPQHF

clone_size: -
j_call: TRBJ1-1
v_call: TRBV15
d_call: -
cdr3_nt: TGTGCCACCAGCCTCTCTCAGGGGAACACTGAAGCTTTCTTT
cdr3_aa: CATSLSQGNTEAFF

clone_size: -
j_call: TRBJ2-1
v_call: TRBV28
d_call: -
cdr3_nt: TGTGCCACCGCGGACAGGGAGGGAAATGAGCAGTTCTTC
cdr3_aa: CATADREGNEQFF

clone_size: few
j_call: TRBJ2-1
v_call: TRBV15
d_call: TRBD2
cdr3_nt: TGTGCCACCAGCCGGGGGGAGGGTTTCAGGAATGAGCAGTTCTTC
cdr3_aa: CATSRGEGFRNEQFF